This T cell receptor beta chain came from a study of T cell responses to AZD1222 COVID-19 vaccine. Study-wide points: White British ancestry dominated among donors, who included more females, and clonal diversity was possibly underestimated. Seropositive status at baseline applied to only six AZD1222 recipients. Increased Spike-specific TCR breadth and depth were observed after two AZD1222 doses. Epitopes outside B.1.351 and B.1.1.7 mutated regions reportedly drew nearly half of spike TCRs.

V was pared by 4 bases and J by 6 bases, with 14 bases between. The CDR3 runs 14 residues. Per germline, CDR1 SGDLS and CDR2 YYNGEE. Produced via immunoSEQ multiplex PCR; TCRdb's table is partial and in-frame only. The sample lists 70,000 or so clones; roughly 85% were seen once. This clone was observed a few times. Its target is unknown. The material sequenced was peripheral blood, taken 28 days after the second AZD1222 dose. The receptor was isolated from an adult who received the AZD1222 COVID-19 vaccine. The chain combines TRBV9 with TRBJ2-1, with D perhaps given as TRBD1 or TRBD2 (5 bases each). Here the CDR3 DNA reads TGTGCCAGCAGCTATGACGGGACCTCCAATGAGCAGTTCTTC. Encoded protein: CASSYDGTSNEQFF.